One sample yielded the 27 T cell receptor beta chains listed below, sequenced in a study of OX40 agonist ivuxolimab in advanced cancers. The repertoire was sequenced with immunoSEQ multiplex PCR; TCRdb's copy has only in-frame clones and lacks some. The sample lists over 55,000 clones; 83% were seen once. Sequenced material: CD4+ or CD8+ T cells sorted from blood, taken in a trial of the OX40 agonist ivuxolimab. Receptors were obtained from an adult with an advanced solid tumor such as melanoma, head and neck, liver or kidney cancer.

In DNA, the CDR3 is TGTGCCAGCAGTGGTGGGCACCAGCCCCAGCATTTT. Its translation is CASSGGHQPQHF. This chain links TRBV2 with TRBJ1-5; D ambiguous. The CDR3 runs to 12 residues. The V end was cut by 4 bases, the J end by 7 bases, with 8 bases between. Germline-derived CDR1 and CDR2 are SNHLY and FYNNEI.

The chain links TRBV10-1 to TRBJ2-7, with 8 bases aligning to TRBD2. V lost 2 bases to trimming and J lost 6 bases; unmatched junction nucleotides: 3. Looked up from germline, CDR1 is WNHNN and CDR2 is SYGVQD (reference sequence). The CDR3 is made up of 13 amino acids. Written as DNA, the CDR3 is TGCGCCAGCAGTGAGGGACTAGCTGTCGAGCAGTACTTC. Translation: CASSEGLAVEQYF.

This clone was seen a handful of times. The V call is TRBV6-5, the J call TRBJ1-2, with no clear D. V dropped 4 bases and J dropped 7 bases, with 7 bases sitting between them. Germline V gives CDR1 MNHEY, CDR2 SVGAGI. The CDR3 loop spans 11 amino acids. CDR3 bases: TGTGCCAGCAGTTCCAGTGGTGGCTACACCTTC. Amino acid sequence: CASSSSGGYTF.

The chain couples TRBV9 to TRBJ1-4, with D perhaps matching TRBD1 (6 bases). CDR1 is SGDLS and CDR2 is YYNGEE in the germline V gene. The CDR3 is 14 amino acids. Trimming removed 3 bases at V and 3 bases at J, with 9 bases between. In DNA form, the CDR3 reads TGTGCCAGCAGCGCAGGGGCGGCTAATGAAAAACTGTTTTTT. It encodes CASSAGAANEKLFF. The full variable domain, with the rest looked up from reference TRBV9 and TRBJ1-4, is DSGVTQTPKHLITATGQRVTLRCSPRSGDLSVYWYQQSLDQGLQFLIQYYNGEERAKGNILERFSAQQFPDLHSELNLSSLELGDSALYFCASSAGAANEKLFFGSGTQLSVL.

This clone was detected only once. The chain has TRBV5-1 and TRBJ1-5; D is possibly TRBD1 (5 bases). Trimming left V 2 bases short and J 3 bases short, with 9 bases between. The CDR3 spans 14 residues. Germline CDR1 reads SGHRS; CDR2 reads YFSETQ. In DNA, the CDR3 is TGCGCCAGCAGCTTCACAGGCCTCAATCAGCCCCAGCATTTT. It is translated as CASSFTGLNQPQHF. The variable domain in full, completed from reference TRBV5-1 and TRBJ1-5, reads KAGVTQTPRYLIKTRGQQVTLSCSPISGHRSVSWYQQTPGQGLQFLFEYFSETQRNKGNFPGRFSGRQFSNSRSEMNVSTLELGDSALYLCASSFTGLNQPQHFGDGTRLSIL.

CDR3 bases: TGCGCCAGCAGCTTGAGTGTGGGACCAAATCAGCCCCAGCATTTT. It encodes CASSLSVGPNQPQHF. This chain uses TRBV5-1 with TRBJ1-5; a possible D gene is TRBD1 (5 bases). The ends were cut back, 1 base at V and 4 bases at J, with 12 bases in the middle. Germline loops: CDR1 SGHRS, CDR2 YFSETQ. The CDR3 covers 15 residues.

V usage is TRBV11-3 and J usage is TRBJ1-1; 9 bases fit TRBD1. The germline CDR1 and CDR2 sequences are SGHNT and YENEEA. The CDR3 loop spans 14 amino acids. J lost 5 bases, V lost 5 bases, and 6 bases had no gene match. The CDR3, as DNA: TGTGCCAGCAGCCAACAGGGGGCCGAGACTGAAGCTTTCTTT. It yields the protein CASSQQGAETEAFF.

The table lists this clone with a few counts. The chain combines TRBV9 with TRBJ2-3; D may be TRBD2 (6 bases). Germline loops: CDR1 SGDLS, CDR2 YYNGEE. This CDR3 spans 15 amino acids. The V gene lost 2 bases and the J gene lost 1 base, with 11 bases spanning the gap. CDR3 region: CASSVGGVGTDTQYF. In DNA form, the CDR3 reads TGTGCCAGCAGCGTTGGCGGGGTGGGCACAGATACGCAGTATTTT.

This chain links TRBV19 with TRBJ1-2, with TRBD1 matching 10 bases. The junction had 6 bases not matched to a gene; V was cut back by 10 bases and J by 10 bases. The CDR3 totals 11 residues. Germline V gene lookup returns CDR1 LNHDA and CDR2 SQIVND (reference sequence). CDR3 DNA: TGTGCCACAAGAGACAGGGGGCACTACACCTTC. It is translated as CATRDRGHYTF.

V gene TRBV15 combines with J gene TRBJ1-2; maybe TRBD1 (5 bases). The CDR3 is made up of 13 amino acids. CDR1 is LNHNV and CDR2 is YYDKDF in the germline V gene (reference sequence). The ends were cut back, 6 bases at V and 1 base at J, with 9 bases in the middle. The CDR3 reads CATRTDFNYGYTF. In nucleotides, the CDR3 is TGTGCCACCAGGACAGACTTTAACTATGGCTACACCTTC.

The chain joins TRBV6-1 to TRBJ2-7; TRBD2 agrees at 7 bases. The CDR3 loop spans 14 amino acids. Germline V gene lookup returns CDR1 MNHNS and CDR2 SASEGT. J was trimmed by 3 bases and V by 8 bases; bases with no gene match: 10. DNA for the CDR3: TGTGCCAGCCTTACTAGCGCCCGGAGCTACGAGCAGTACTTC. This encodes CASLTSARSYEQYF.

The chain recombines TRBV2 with TRBJ1-1; TRBD1 might be the D (5 bases). Trimming took 7 bases from V and 4 from J, leaving 7 bases between them. CDR1 is SNHLY, CDR2 FYNNEI, per germline. The CDR3 contains 11 residues. The DNA for the CDR3 is TGTGCCAGCACAGGGACCACTGAAGCTTTCTTT. Amino acid sequence: CASTGTTEAFF.

V is TRBV11-2 and J is TRBJ2-1; D is perhaps TRBD1 or TRBD2 (6 bases each). The V gene's germline CDR1 is SGHAT and CDR2 FQNNGV. The CDR3 has 14 residues. V dropped 3 bases and J dropped 9 bases, with 15 bases sitting between them. For the CDR3, the DNA is TGTGCCAGCAGCTTTCGAGGGGGGTCTGGTGAGCAGTTCTTC. Amino acid sequence: CASSFRGGSGEQFF.

DNA of the CDR3: TGTGCCAGTAGTATAGGTCAGCTGTTCTCTGGGGCCAACGTCCTGACTTTC. Translation gives CASSIGQLFSGANVLTF. V and J are TRBV19 and TRBJ2-6; the D is unclear. In germline, CDR1 is LNHDA, CDR2 SQIVND (reference sequence). This CDR3 is built from 17 residues. The germline V and J ends were trimmed by 1 base and 0 bases, with 10 bases remaining between them. The full variable domain, completed using reference TRBV19 and TRBJ2-6, is DGGITQSPKYLFRKEGQNVTLSCEQNLNHDAMYWYRQDPGQGLRLIYYSQIVNDFQKGDIAEGYSVSREKKESFPLTVTSAQKNPTAFYLCASSIGQLFSGANVLTFGAGSRLTVL.

Here the CDR3 DNA reads TGTGCCAGCAGCCCCCTAGGGCAGTTTGGTGATGAGCAGTTCTTC. Its protein product is CASSPLGQFGDEQFF. The rearrangement links TRBV7-8 to TRBJ2-1; no reliable D call. Per germline, CDR1 SGHVS and CDR2 FQNEAQ. The CDR3 extends over 15 amino acids. V was pared by 5 bases and J by 8 bases, with 19 bases between.

The V gene is TRBV11-2, the J gene TRBJ1-1; 7 bases match TRBD1. J lost 3 bases, V lost 6 bases, and 22 bases had no gene match. CDR3 length: 19 residues. Per the germline V gene, CDR1 is SGHAT and CDR2 is FQNNGV. The CDR3 region has the DNA TGTGCCAGCAGACAAGGGACAGCAGCTATCTCGAATCGCGACACTGAAGCTTTCTTT. This encodes CASRQGTAAISNRDTEAFF. Full variable domain (remainder filled in from reference TRBV11-2 and TRBJ1-1): EAGVAQSPRYKIIEKRQSVAFWCNPISGHATLYWYQQILGQGPKLLIQFQNNGVVDDSQLPKDRFSAERLKGVDSTLKIQPAKLEDSAVYLCASRQGTAAISNRDTEAFFGQGTRLTVV.

The rearrangement joins TRBV30 to TRBJ2-7, with TRBD1 as a possible D gene (6 bases). CDR3 length equals 13 residues. The ends were cut back, 2 bases at V and 3 bases at J, with 11 bases in the middle. Looked up from germline, CDR1 is GTSNPN and CDR2 is SVGIG (reference sequence). In nucleotides, the CDR3 is TGTGCCTGGAGTAGGCAGGGGATCTACGAGCAGTACTTC. Translation: CAWSRQGIYEQYF.

This rearrangement joins TRBV11-2 to TRBJ2-3; D is unresolved. This CDR3 is built from 15 residues. The V end was cut by 5 bases, the J end by 2 bases, with 14 bases between. Germline CDR1 SGHAT, CDR2 FQNNGV. The CDR3: CASSPRGTFTDTQYF. The DNA for the CDR3 is TGTGCCAGCAGCCCCCGAGGAACGTTCACAGATACGCAGTATTTT. Variable domain in full (rest from reference TRBV11-2 and TRBJ2-3): EAGVAQSPRYKIIEKRQSVAFWCNPISGHATLYWYQQILGQGPKLLIQFQNNGVVDDSQLPKDRFSAERLKGVDSTLKIQPAKLEDSAVYLCASSPRGTFTDTQYFGPGTRLTVL.

V gene TRBV27 combines with J gene TRBJ1-5; D unresolved. Per germline, CDR1 MNHEY and CDR2 SMNVEV (reference sequence). With 4 bases removed from V and 1 base from J, the gap between germline ends came to 14 bases. The CDR3 runs to 16 residues. DNA for the CDR3: TGTGCCAGCAGTTCATACAGTGATTTAAGCAATCAGCCCCAGCATTTT. Translation: CASSSYSDLSNQPQHF.

The chain carries TRBV11-2 and TRBJ2-5, with D possibly TRBD2 on 5 matching bases. V was cut by 5 bases and J by 5 bases, with 12 bases left in between. The CDR3 is made up of 13 amino acids. Germline V CDR1 and CDR2: SGHAT, FQNNGV. The CDR3 bases are TGTGCCAGCAGCCCCGGACTCGATGAGACCCAGTACTTC. Amino acids: CASSPGLDETQYF.

This chain joins TRBV5-8 and TRBJ2-5; 7 bases map to TRBD1. The CDR3 runs to 15 residues. The germline gives CDR1 SGHTS, CDR2 YDEGEE. V gave up 2 bases and J gave up 4 bases; unmatched junction bases: 8. CDR3 DNA sequence: TGTGCCAGCAGCTTCGGGACAGAAGGCGTAGAGACCCAGTACTTC. Protein: CASSFGTEGVETQYF. Based on the CDR3 plus reference TRBV5-8 and TRBJ2-5, the full variable domain is EAGVTQSPTHLIKTRGQQATLRCSPISGHTSVYWYQQALGLGLQFLLWYDEGEERNRGNFPPRFSGRQFPNYSSELNVNALELEDSALYLCASSFGTEGVETQYFGPGTRLLVL.

The CDR3 DNA is TGCGCCAGCAGCTTGGCGCAGGGTCCATGGAATGAGCAGTTCTTC. Residues: CASSLAQGPWNEQFF. The chain carries TRBV5-1 and TRBJ2-1, with D possibly being TRBD1 (5 bases). The germline V gene has CDR1 SGHRS and CDR2 YFSETQ. This CDR3 is 15 amino acids long. V was clipped by 0 bases and J by 7 bases, with 14 bases between them.

The chain carries TRBV19 and TRBJ1-3; the match to TRBD1 covers 7 bases. V was clipped by 5 bases and J by 0 bases; unmatched bases: 16. The CDR3 is 19 amino acids. CDR1 and CDR2 from the germline V gene are LNHDA and SQIVND (reference sequence). The CDR3 sequence: CASSPGTVLSSSSGNTIYF. The CDR3 DNA reads as TGTGCCAGTAGTCCTGGGACAGTCCTTTCCTCGAGCTCTGGAAACACCATATATTTT.

V and J are TRBV18 and TRBJ2-7, with 12 positions matching TRBD1. CDR1 is KGHSH and CDR2 is LQKENI in the germline V gene. V lost 4 bases, J lost 5 bases, and 3 bases stayed unmatched. This CDR3 comprises 14 residues. In nucleotides, the CDR3 is TGTGCCAGCTCACTGGGGACAGGGGGCGACGAGCAGTACTTC. Translating gives CASSLGTGGDEQYF.

The CDR3 sequence: CASSIYGTGVTGELFF. In DNA, the CDR3 is TGTGCCAGTAGTATATATGGGACAGGGGTAACCGGGGAGCTGTTTTTT. The chain joins TRBV19 to TRBJ2-2; 10 nucleotides align to TRBD1. The length of the CDR3 is 16 residues. V shed 2 bases, J shed 5 bases, and the junction held 5 bases outside the gene matches. Germline CDR1 LNHDA, CDR2 SQIVND (reference sequence).

This sequence joins TRBV19 and TRBJ1-5; D is uncertain. V was shortened by 1 base and J by 4 bases, with 8 bases between the two germline ends. This CDR3 has 14 residues. Germline CDR1 is LNHDA and CDR2 is SQIVND (reference sequence). CDR3 sequence: CASSIGEKNQPQHF. Here the CDR3 DNA reads TGTGCCAGTAGTATAGGGGAAAAGAATCAGCCCCAGCATTTT.

This clone has a single count. The chain recombines TRBV6-1 with TRBJ2-3; 10 bases fit TRBD2. This CDR3 region has 13 residues. J gave up 1 base and V 8 bases, and 0 bases lay outside the gene matches. The germline V gene has CDR1 MNHNS and CDR2 SASEGT. As DNA, the CDR3 is TGTGCCAGCCTAGCGGGGGGCACAGATACGCAGTATTTT. This translates into CASLAGGTDTQYF.